This is a list of T cell receptor beta chains from one sample in a study of blood T cell repertoires in COVID-19. TCRdb's copy holds only in-frame clones and misses some; the assay was immunoSEQ multiplex PCR. The repertoire holds some 390,000 clones, with around 87% as singletons. The sample was peripheral blood. Receptors originate from a woman in her sixties with COVID-19, enrolled during active disease. Each CDR3 is given with its conserved first and last residue. D genes are given only for firm matches. Not all rows give a size; the values are once, few, many and, for expanded clones, a class.

clone size,D gene,J gene,V gene,CDR3 protein,CDR3 DNA
-,-,TRBJ1-3,TRBV5-1,CASSLALGGSGNTIYF,TGCGCCAGCAGCTTGGCCCTCGGAGGCTCTGGAAACACCATATATTTT
-,TRBD1,TRBJ1-1,TRBV18,CASSHTGQGSEAFF,TGTGCCAGCTCACACACCGGACAGGGGTCTGAAGCTTTCTTT
-,-,TRBJ2-1,TRBV7-8,CASSFEGGPRAAEQFF,TGTGCCAGCAGCTTCGAGGGGGGGCCGCGGGCAGCTGAGCAGTTCTTC
-,-,TRBJ2-3,TRBV27,CASSSYRAPSTDTQYF,TGTGCCAGCAGTTCCTACAGGGCTCCCTCCACAGATACGCAGTATTTT
-,TRBD2,TRBJ2-3,TRBV13,CASSPPIGGTTDTQYF,TGTGCCAGCAGCCCACCCATCGGGGGGACGACAGATACGCAGTATTTT
-,-,TRBJ2-1,TRBV28,CASSFGGALSYNEQFF,TGTGCCAGCAGTTTTGGCGGGGCCCTCTCCTACAATGAGCAGTTCTTC
-,-,TRBJ1-6,TRBV19,CASMRGGGDNSPLHF,TGTGCCAGTATGCGGGGTGGTGGAGATAATTCACCCCTCCACTTT
-,TRBD1,TRBJ2-5,TRBV9,CASSPRQGLQETQYF,TGTGCCAGCAGCCCTCGACAGGGCCTCCAAGAGACCCAGTACTTC
once,TRBD1,TRBJ1-1,TRBV7-3,CASSSQGTGTEAFF,TGTGCCAGCAGCTCACAGGGGACTGGCACTGAAGCTTTCTTT
-,-,TRBJ1-4,TRBV5-4,CASSPGGGSTNEKLFF,TGTGCCAGCAGCCCGGGAGGGGGGTCAACTAATGAAAAACTGTTTTTT
-,TRBD2,TRBJ2-1,TRBV4-1,CASSPAGGGGGSYNEQFF,TGCGCCAGCAGCCCGGCGGGAGGAGGCGGTGGGTCCTACAATGAGCAGTTCTTC
few,TRBD2,TRBJ2-1,TRBV6-2/TRBV6-3,CASSYSPPSGVYNEQFF,TGTGCCAGCAGTTACTCGCCCCCTAGCGGGGTCTACAATGAGCAGTTCTTC
once,TRBD1,TRBJ1-1,TRBV30,CAWSVNRDRGPYGGTEAFF,TGTGCCTGGAGTGTAAATCGGGACAGGGGGCCTTACGGGGGCACTGAAGCTTTCTTT
many,-,TRBJ1-1,TRBV5-1,CASSFGHLNTEAFF,TGCGCCAGCAGCTTTGGACACTTGAACACTGAAGCTTTCTTT
-,TRBD1,TRBJ1-2,TRBV5-4,CASSHGQGMNYGYTF,TGTGCCAGCAGCCACGGACAGGGAATGAACTATGGCTACACCTTC
-,TRBD1,TRBJ2-5,TRBV19,CASSPLRGQGLQETQYF,TGTGCCAGTAGCCCTCTCAGGGGACAGGGGCTCCAAGAGACCCAGTACTTC
few,TRBD1,TRBJ1-5,TRBV19,CASSPDRGYSNQPQHF,TGTGCCAGTAGTCCGGACAGGGGTTATAGCAATCAGCCCCAGCATTTT
-,-,TRBJ2-5,TRBV7-9,CASSLTVGETQYF,TGTGCCAGCAGCTTAACGGTCGGAGAGACCCAGTACTTC
-,-,TRBJ1-1,TRBV7-3,CASSFHLNTEAFF,TGTGCCAGCAGCTTCCACTTGAACACTGAAGCTTTCTTT
-,-,TRBJ1-2,TRBV20-1,CSALPGYTF,TGCAGTGCGCTACCGGGCTACACCTTC
-,TRBD2,TRBJ2-7,TRBV7-2,CASSGWTSGYEQYF,TGTGCCAGCAGCGGATGGACTAGCGGCTACGAGCAGTACTTC
-,-,TRBJ2-7,TRBV2,CASSLTGTSGEQYF,TGTGCCAGCAGCCTGACTGGCACCTCCGGCGAGCAGTACTTC
-,TRBD1,TRBJ1-2,TRBV10-3,CAISESGTDYGYTF,TGTGCCATCAGTGAGTCCGGGACAGACTATGGCTACACCTTC
-,-,TRBJ1-4,TRBV10-2,CASSESGATNEKLFF,TGCGCCAGCAGTGAGTCGGGAGCAACTAATGAAAAACTGTTTTTT
-,-,TRBJ2-5,TRBV3-1/TRBV3-2,CASSPRVLETQYF,TGTGCCAGCAGCCCCAGGGTCCTAGAGACCCAGTACTTC
-,-,TRBJ2-1,TRBV14,CASGRQTYNEQFF,TGTGCCAGCGGAAGACAGACCTACAATGAGCAGTTCTTC
-,TRBD1,TRBJ1-5,TRBV28,CASSLLQGTGYDQPQHF,TGTGCCAGCAGTTTATTGCAAGGGACAGGCTATGATCAGCCCCAGCATTTT
-,-,TRBJ1-2,TRBV14,CASSRGRTRGYTF,TGTGCCAGCAGCCGAGGACGGACAAGAGGCTACACCTTC